The 7 T cell receptor beta chains below were found in one sample sequenced in a study of cytomegalovirus exposure and HLA in healthy donors. The PCR ran on 60 Vbeta and 13 Jbeta primers. Assay: immunoSEQ multiplex PCR; the TCRdb copy retains only in-frame clones and omits some. This repertoire shows 150,000 to 200,000 clones, roughly 87% found once; its top ten account for around 0.99%. The material sequenced was PBMCs. The receptors were sampled from a boy between 2 and 10 years old in good health and CMV-seronegative.

This clone was seen only a few times. The chain has TRBV19 and TRBJ1-6; perhaps TRBD1 as D (5 bases). The germline V and J ends were trimmed by 6 bases and 10 bases, with 16 bases remaining between them. This CDR3 has 14 residues. CDR1 and CDR2 from the germline V gene are LNHDA and SQIVND (reference sequence). The CDR3 coding sequence is TGTGCCAGTAGAGTGCCCCAGGGATCCTCACCCCTCCACTTT. Translation gives CASRVPQGSSPLHF.

This chain joins TRBV27 and TRBJ1-3; a possible D gene is TRBD1 (5 bases). This CDR3 region has 15 residues. CDR1 MNHEY and CDR2 SMNVEV come from the germline V gene (reference sequence). Deletions cut 6 bases from V and 2 bases from J, with 14 bases between. For the CDR3, the DNA is TGTGCCAGCAGCCACCGATGGGGGGCTGGAAACACCATATATTTT. Translation: CASSHRWGAGNTIYF.

The chain combines TRBV5-5 with TRBJ1-6, with 8 nucleotides matching TRBD1. CDR3 length: 17 residues. Germline CDR1 is SGHKS and CDR2 is YYEKEE (reference sequence). The J segment lost 13 bases and the V segment lost 2 bases, leaving 17 bases of the junction unmatched. The chain's CDR3 is CASSFRDDRTGNRPLHF. CDR3 bases: TGTGCCAGCAGCTTCCGCGATGACAGGACAGGGAATAGGCCCCTCCACTTT.

The V and J genes are TRBV11-2 and TRBJ2-7, with D possibly matching TRBD2 (6 bases). The CDR3 is 13 amino acids. CDR1 is SGHAT and CDR2 is FQNNGV in the germline V gene. V lost 1 base, J lost 7 bases, and 11 bases lay in between. In nucleotides, the CDR3 is TGTGCCAGCAGCTTAGTGGGAGGCGGGGAGCAGTACTTC. It encodes CASSLVGGGEQYF.

The genes are TRBV6-6 and TRBJ1-5, with 7 bases that match TRBD1. J gave up 9 bases and V 6 bases, and 14 bases lay outside the gene matches. Germline V gene sequence: CDR1 MNHNY, CDR2 SVGAGI (reference sequence). CDR3 length: 15 residues. In nucleotides, the CDR3 is TGTGCCAGCAGCCACACTGGACAGGCGGCCGGGCCCCAGCATTTT. This codes for CASSHTGQAAGPQHF.

This rearrangement joins TRBV6-5 to TRBJ1-5; maybe TRBD1 (6 bases). V was shortened by 5 bases and J by 4 bases, with 9 bases between the two germline ends. The CDR3 is 13 residues long. CDR1 and CDR2 (germline): MNHEY, SVGAGI. The CDR3 spells CASSVTGNQPQHF. CDR3 bases: TGTGCCAGCAGTGTAACAGGGAATCAGCCCCAGCATTTT.

The rearrangement uses TRBV29-1 and TRBJ2-7, with 9 bases matching TRBD1. The CDR3 spans 19 residues. In germline, CDR1 is SQVTM, CDR2 ANQGSEA. V shed 1 base and J 2 bases; nucleotides not matched to a gene: 18. CDR3 residues: CSVEGRGPSLGQGTYEQYF. CDR3 bases: TGCAGCGTTGAAGGGCGGGGACCCTCTCTGGGACAGGGTACCTACGAGCAGTACTTC.